The next 26 T cell receptor beta chains were all read from a single sample in a study of monozygotic twins with inflammatory bowel disease. Following a re-call of the 5' RACE reads, TCRdb has one entry per CDR3 protein and lacks DNA. The sample table includes 85,000 to 110,000 distinct CDR3 sequences. Specimen: blood. The receptor source for this set is a human donor with ulcerative colitis or Crohn's disease, or a healthy co-twin of an affected twin (not recorded which).

The chain links TRBV29-1 to TRBJ2-1. This CDR3 has 12 amino acids. The germline V gene encodes CDR1 SQVTM and CDR2 ANQGSEA. CDR3 sequence: CSVEKLHNEQFF.

This rearrangement joins TRBV7-2 to TRBJ2-2; as DNA is missing, the TRBD2 call by TCRdb cannot be tested. In germline, CDR1 is SGHTA, CDR2 FQGNSA. CDR3 length equals 14 residues. This chain's CDR3 is CASSLRGAVGELFF.

The chain is built from TRBV7-9 and TRBJ2-3; TCRdb reports TRBD2, a call that lacks DNA to check it against. CDR1 and CDR2 (germline): SEHNR, FQNEAQ (reference sequence). CDR3 length equals 14 residues. The CDR3 spells CASRGGRGPDTQYF.

The chain is built from TRBV3-1 and TRBJ1-3. The CDR3 is 14 residues long. CDR1 and CDR2 from the germline V gene are LGHDT and YNNKEL (reference sequence). The CDR3 sequence: CASSRQISGNTIYF.

The chain employs TRBV28 and TRBJ2-3; lacking DNA, the TRBD1 call made by TCRdb goes unchecked. The CDR3 is made up of 15 amino acids. Germline CDR1 and CDR2: MDHEN and SYDVKM. This CDR3 is CASRDEGSLADTQYF.

The V call is TRBV12-3 or TRBV12-4, the J call TRBJ2-7; no DNA is available, so the TRBD1 call from TCRdb remains unchecked. The CDR3 length is 15 residues. The CDR3 spells CASRPGTGVPYEQYF.

V gene TRBV10-3 combines with J gene TRBJ1-2. The CDR3 sequence is 13 residues long. In germline, CDR1 is ENHRY, CDR2 SYGVKD. The CDR3 is CAISESNNYGYTF.

The CDR3 region is CASSFSPRLHYGYTF. The chain links TRBV27 to TRBJ1-2. The CDR3 has 15 amino acids. Per germline, CDR1 MNHEY and CDR2 SMNVEV (reference sequence).

This rearrangement joins TRBV7-2 to TRBJ1-1; TCRdb's assignment of TRBD1 cannot be checked, as there is no DNA. The CDR3 extends over 16 amino acids. Germline CDR1 SGHTA, CDR2 FQGNSA. The CDR3 spells CASSLRDRVRHTEAFF.

The rearrangement uses TRBV7-2 and TRBJ2-5; no DNA is available, so the TRBD1 call from TCRdb remains unchecked. From germline, CDR1 is SGHTA and CDR2 FQGNSA. The CDR3 is 14 amino acids. This CDR3 is CASSLPGTKETQYF.

The chain is built from TRBV20-1 and TRBJ2-5; checking the TCRdb D call of TRBD1 is not possible without DNA. CDR3 length: 15 amino acids. The V gene's germline CDR1 is DFQATT and CDR2 SNEGSKA (reference sequence). The CDR3 sequence: CSAIPGPRPGETQYF.

The rearrangement uses TRBV7-2 and TRBJ2-2. CDR1 SGHTA and CDR2 FQGNSA come from the germline V gene. This CDR3 comprises 13 residues. CDR3 amino acids: CASSLGWTGELFF.

V and J are TRBV28 and TRBJ2-5; as DNA is missing, the TRBD2 call by TCRdb cannot be tested. This CDR3 contains 15 residues. Germline V lookup: CDR1 MDHEN, CDR2 SYDVKM. The CDR3 region is CASTRSGGLQETQYF.

The chain carries TRBV5-4 and TRBJ1-4; TCRdb proposes TRBD1, but this gene call is untestable without DNA. CDR1 SGHNT and CDR2 YYREEE come from the germline V gene (reference sequence). The CDR3 runs 15 residues. This CDR3 is CASSRAGGSNEKLFF.

The chain carries TRBV4-3 and TRBJ1-4; TCRdb lists TRBD1, though no DNA is available to test this call. From germline, CDR1 is LGHNA and CDR2 YSLEER. CDR3 length: 15 amino acids. CDR3 loop: CASSQESVGGEKLFF.

The chain employs TRBV27 and TRBJ2-7; TCRdb proposes TRBD1, but this gene call is untestable without DNA. This CDR3 contains 13 residues. CDR1 MNHEY and CDR2 SMNVEV come from the germline V gene (reference sequence). The CDR3 loop is CASSFGGRYEQYF.

The rearrangement joins TRBV6-2 or TRBV6-3 to TRBJ2-7; lacking DNA, the TRBD1 call made by TCRdb goes unchecked. Germline-derived CDR1 and CDR2 are MNHEY and SVGEGT. CDR3 length: 15 amino acids. The CDR3 here is CASSYSAGSLYEQYF.

The V call is TRBV24-1, the J call TRBJ2-5; TCRdb's D call, TRBD1, is unchecked because there is no DNA. CDR3 size: 17 residues. CDR1 KGHDR and CDR2 SFDVKD come from the germline V gene. The CDR3 here is CATSDLRGVRGVETQYF.

The chain carries TRBV20-1 and TRBJ1-6; TCRdb selects TRBD1, and the lack of DNA leaves this call unchecked. In germline, CDR1 is DFQATT, CDR2 SNEGSKA (reference sequence). The CDR3 sequence is 15 residues long. CDR3: CSTTGTSSYNSPLHF.

The J gene is TRBJ2-7, the V gene TRBV10-2; TCRdb gives TRBD2 as the D gene, but with no DNA this cannot be confirmed. Germline assignment: CDR1 WSHSY and CDR2 SAAADI. CDR3 length equals 14 residues. The CDR3 sequence is CASRGTSGTYEQYF.

This rearrangement joins TRBV25-1 to TRBJ2-5; TCRdb's assignment of TRBD2 cannot be checked, as there is no DNA. Germline V gene lookup returns CDR1 MGHDK and CDR2 SYGVNS. The CDR3 is made up of 14 amino acids. The CDR3 here is CASSLTRARETQYF.

The rearrangement links TRBV7-2 to TRBJ2-3; TCRdb's D call of TRBD2 is untestable without DNA. CDR1 SGHTA and CDR2 FQGNSA come from the germline V gene. The CDR3 sequence is 17 residues long. The CDR3 region is CASSLATGRARTDTQYF.

The chain is built from TRBV21-1 and TRBJ1-4; TCRdb's assignment of TRBD1 cannot be checked, as there is no DNA. TRBV21-1 is given as a pseudogene. The CDR3 covers 14 residues. The CDR3 spells CASLRGDIKEKLFF.

The chain has TRBV18 and TRBJ2-7; absent DNA, TCRdb's TRBD1 call cannot be checked. Germline CDR1 KGHSH, CDR2 LQKENI. The CDR3 is 13 amino acids. CDR3 in amino acids: CASSPPSRGEQYF.

V is TRBV13 and J is TRBJ2-3. The CDR3 has 11 residues. Germline values: CDR1 PRHDT, CDR2 FYEKMQ (reference sequence). Here the CDR3 reads CANDYTDTQYF.

The chain's CDR3 is CASSPRFFGTGTGELFF. The chain carries TRBV3-1 and TRBJ2-2; TCRdb proposes TRBD1, but this gene call is untestable without DNA. The CDR3 length is 17 residues. Germline assignment: CDR1 LGHDT and CDR2 YNNKEL (reference sequence).